This T cell receptor (beta chain) was captured by sequencing in a study of early T cells in non-severe SARS-CoV-2 infection. Study details: Sequencing of bulk RNA from unsorted whole blood was done, without chain pairing. General study results and limits: VDJdb matches were skewed toward anti-spike CD8 T cell responses.

The V gene lost 0 bases and the J gene lost 1 base, with 9 bases spanning the gap. The CDR3 sequence is 14 residues long. The V gene's germline CDR1 is DFQATT and CDR2 SNEGSKA (reference sequence). In this sample, this clonotype is medium-sized. The antigen is not known. Each cDNA molecule carried a unique molecular identifier. TCRdb called the 5' RACE reads again in MiXCR, with one record for every CDR3 protein. The table lists over 20,000 distinct CDR3 sequences, over 4% of them singletons. The chain is built from TRBV20-1 and TRBJ1-1; no clear D. The TCR sequence derives from an adult who was a healthcare worker with PCR-confirmed SARS-CoV-2 infection or an uninfected control (not recorded which). Source material: whole blood. The DNA for the CDR3 is TGCAGTGCTAGAGATCCCAGGTCGAACACTGAAGCTTTCTTT. Protein sequence: CSARDPRSNTEAFF.